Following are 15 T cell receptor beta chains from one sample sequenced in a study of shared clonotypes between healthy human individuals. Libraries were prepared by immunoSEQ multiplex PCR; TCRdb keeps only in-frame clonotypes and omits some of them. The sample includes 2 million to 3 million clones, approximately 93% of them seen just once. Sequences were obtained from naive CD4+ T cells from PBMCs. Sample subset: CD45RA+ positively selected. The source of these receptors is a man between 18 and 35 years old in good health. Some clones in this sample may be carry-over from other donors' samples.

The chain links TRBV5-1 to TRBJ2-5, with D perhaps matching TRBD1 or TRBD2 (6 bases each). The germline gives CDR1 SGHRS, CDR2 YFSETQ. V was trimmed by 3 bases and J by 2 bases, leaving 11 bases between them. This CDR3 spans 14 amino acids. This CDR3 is CASSYAGQQETQYF. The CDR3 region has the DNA TGCGCCAGCAGCTATGCGGGACAACAAGAGACCCAGTACTTC.

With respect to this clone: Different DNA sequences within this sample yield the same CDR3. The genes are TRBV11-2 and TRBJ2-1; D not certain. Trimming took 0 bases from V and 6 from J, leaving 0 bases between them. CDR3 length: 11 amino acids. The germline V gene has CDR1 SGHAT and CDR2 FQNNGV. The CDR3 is CASSLDNEQFF. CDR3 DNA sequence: TGTGCCAGCAGCTTAGACAATGAGCAGTTCTTC.

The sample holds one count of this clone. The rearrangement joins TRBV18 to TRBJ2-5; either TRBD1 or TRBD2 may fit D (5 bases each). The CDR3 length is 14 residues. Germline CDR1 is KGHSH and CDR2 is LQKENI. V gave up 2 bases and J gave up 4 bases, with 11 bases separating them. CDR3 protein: CASSPKRGGETQYF. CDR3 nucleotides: TGTGCCAGCTCACCAAAGAGGGGTGGAGAGACCCAGTACTTC.

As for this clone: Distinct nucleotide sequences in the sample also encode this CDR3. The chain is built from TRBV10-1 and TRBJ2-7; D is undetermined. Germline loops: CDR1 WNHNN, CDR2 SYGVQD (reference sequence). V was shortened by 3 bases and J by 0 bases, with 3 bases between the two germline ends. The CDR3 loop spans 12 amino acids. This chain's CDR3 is CASSDYSYEQYF. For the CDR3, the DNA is TGCGCCAGCAGTGACTACTCCTACGAGCAGTACTTC.

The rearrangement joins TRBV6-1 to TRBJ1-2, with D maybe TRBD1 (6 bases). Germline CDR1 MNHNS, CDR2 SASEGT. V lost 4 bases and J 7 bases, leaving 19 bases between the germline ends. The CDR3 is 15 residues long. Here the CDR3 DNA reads TGTGCCAGCAGTGGGCTTTTCGGGGGGCGGCCTGGCTACACCTTC. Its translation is CASSGLFGGRPGYTF.

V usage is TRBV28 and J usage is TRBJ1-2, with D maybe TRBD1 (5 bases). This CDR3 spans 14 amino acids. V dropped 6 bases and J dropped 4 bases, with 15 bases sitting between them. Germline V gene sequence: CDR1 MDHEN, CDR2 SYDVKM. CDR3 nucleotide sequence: TGTGCCAGCAGCGGGTGGGGCAGGTCCTATGGCTACACCTTC. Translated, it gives CASSGWGRSYGYTF.

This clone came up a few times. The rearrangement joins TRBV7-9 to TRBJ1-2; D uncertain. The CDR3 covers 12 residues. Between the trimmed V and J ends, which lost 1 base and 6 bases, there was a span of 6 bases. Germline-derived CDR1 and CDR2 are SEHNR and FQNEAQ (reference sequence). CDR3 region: CASSLEWDGYTF. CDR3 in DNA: TGTGCCAGCAGCTTAGAATGGGATGGCTACACCTTC.

Here the CDR3 DNA reads TGTGCCAGCAGTTTGTTCAGGGGTGAAGAGCAGTACTTC. Its protein product is CASSLFRGEEQYF. The chain is built from TRBV28 and TRBJ2-7; a possible D gene is TRBD1 (6 bases). The V end was cut by 3 bases, the J end by 7 bases, with 13 bases between. The germline V gene encodes CDR1 MDHEN and CDR2 SYDVKM. The CDR3 runs 13 residues.

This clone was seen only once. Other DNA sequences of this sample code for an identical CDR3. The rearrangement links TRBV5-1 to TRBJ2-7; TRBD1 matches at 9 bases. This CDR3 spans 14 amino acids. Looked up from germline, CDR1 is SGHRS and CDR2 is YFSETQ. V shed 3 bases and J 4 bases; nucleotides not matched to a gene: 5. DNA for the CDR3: TGCGCCAGCAGCTGGACAGGGGATCCGTACGAGCAGTACTTC. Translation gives CASSWTGDPYEQYF.

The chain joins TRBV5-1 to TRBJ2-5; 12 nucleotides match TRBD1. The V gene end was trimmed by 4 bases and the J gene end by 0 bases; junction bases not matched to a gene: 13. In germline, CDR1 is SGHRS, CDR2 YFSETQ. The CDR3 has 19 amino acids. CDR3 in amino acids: CASSGTRDRGRQYQETQYF. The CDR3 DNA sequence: TGCGCCAGCAGCGGGACCCGGGACAGGGGGCGCCAGTACCAAGAGACCCAGTACTTC.

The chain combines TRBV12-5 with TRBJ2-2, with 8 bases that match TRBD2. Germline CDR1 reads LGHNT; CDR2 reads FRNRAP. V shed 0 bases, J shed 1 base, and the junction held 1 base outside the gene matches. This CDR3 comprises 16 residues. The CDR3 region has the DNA TGTGCTAGTGGTTTGGTACGGGAGGGGAACACCGGGGAGCTGTTTTTT. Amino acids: CASGLVREGNTGELFF. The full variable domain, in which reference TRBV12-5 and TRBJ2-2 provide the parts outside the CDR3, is DARVTQTPRHKVTEMGQEVTMRCQPILGHNTVFWYRQTMMQGLELLAYFRNRAPLDDSGMPKDRFSAEMPDATLATLKIQPSEPRDSAVYFCASGLVREGNTGELFFGEGSRLTVL.

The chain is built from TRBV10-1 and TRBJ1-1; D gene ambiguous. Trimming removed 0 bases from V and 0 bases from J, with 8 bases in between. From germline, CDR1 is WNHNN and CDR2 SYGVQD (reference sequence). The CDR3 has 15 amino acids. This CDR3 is CASSESTLVNTEAFF. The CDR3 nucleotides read TGCGCCAGCAGTGAGTCGACGTTGGTGAACACTGAAGCTTTCTTT.

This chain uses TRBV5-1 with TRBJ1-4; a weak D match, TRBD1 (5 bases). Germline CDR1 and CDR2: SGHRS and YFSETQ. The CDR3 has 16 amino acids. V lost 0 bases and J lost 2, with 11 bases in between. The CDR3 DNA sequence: TGCGCCAGCAGCTTGGCTGGGGGTCCGACTAATGAAAAACTGTTTTTT. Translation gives CASSLAGGPTNEKLFF.

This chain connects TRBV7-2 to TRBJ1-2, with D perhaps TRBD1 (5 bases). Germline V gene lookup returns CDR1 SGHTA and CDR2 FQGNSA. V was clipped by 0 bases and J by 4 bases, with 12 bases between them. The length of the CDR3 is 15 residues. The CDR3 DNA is TGTGCCAGCAGCTTAGCGCCGGGGACCCCCTATGGCTACACCTTC. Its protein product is CASSLAPGTPYGYTF.

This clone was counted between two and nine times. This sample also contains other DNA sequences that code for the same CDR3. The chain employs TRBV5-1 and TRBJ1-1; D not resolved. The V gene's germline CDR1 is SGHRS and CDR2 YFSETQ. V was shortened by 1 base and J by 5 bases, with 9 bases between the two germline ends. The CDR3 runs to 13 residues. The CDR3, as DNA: TGCGCCAGCAGCTTGTTGGGAGGGACTGAAGCTTTCTTT. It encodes CASSLLGGTEAFF.